The 5 T cell receptor beta chains in this list originate from one sample, sequenced in a study of T-cell memory formation after mild COVID-19. From the 5' RACE reads, TCRdb called clonotypes with MiXCR, one entry per CDR3 protein. The data hold 350,000 to 500,000 distinct CDR3 sequences, with over 15% observed a single time. Sequenced sample: PBMCs or a T cell subset sorted from them (not recorded which). These receptors were collected from a man aged 18 to 29 who had mild COVID-19 (a few samples of this study predate the infection). Cell type and time point are not known.

Concerning this clonotype itself: With a much larger clone just one base away, this may be a read error. The chain joins TRBV5-6 to TRBJ2-2; D is unresolved. Trimming took off 2 bases at V and 1 base at J, with 6 bases between the two ends. The CDR3 contains 14 residues. Germline CDR1 reads SGHDT; CDR2 reads YYEEEE. DNA for the CDR3: TGTGCCAGCAGCTTAAGCTGGAACACCGGGGAGCTGTTTTTT. Translation gives CASSLSWNTGELFF.

The genes are TRBV7-2 and TRBJ1-1; 7 bases align to TRBD1. V trimming: 5 bases; J trimming: 1 base; junction bases outside the gene matches: 10. This CDR3 has 16 residues. Per the germline V gene, CDR1 is SGHTA and CDR2 is FQGNSA. The chain's CDR3 is CASSPPRQGTNTEAFF. CDR3 bases: TGTGCCAGCAGCCCCCCGAGACAGGGAACGAACACTGAAGCTTTCTTT. The full variable domain, rest sourced from reference TRBV7-2 and TRBJ1-1, is GAGVSQSPSNKVTEKGKDVELRCDPISGHTALYWYRQSLGQGLEFLIYFQGNSAPDKSGLPSDRFSAERTGGSVSTLTIQRTQQEDSAVYLCASSPPRQGTNTEAFFGQGTRLTVV.

The count of this clonotype is one. V gene TRBV20-1 combines with J gene TRBJ1-5, with D unclear. This CDR3 contains 14 residues. Germline loops: CDR1 DFQATT, CDR2 SNEGSKA (reference sequence). With 3 bases removed from V and 0 bases from J, the gap between germline ends came to 9 bases. CDR3 DNA: TGCAGTGCTAGTAACGGATATAGCAATCAGCCCCAGCATTTT. This codes for CSASNGYSNQPQHF.

This clonotype was observed a few times. The V call is TRBV6-5, the J call TRBJ2-1; D might be TRBD1 or TRBD2, each matching 5 bases. The germline V gene has CDR1 MNHEY and CDR2 SVGAGI. The CDR3 runs 13 residues. Trimming took off 0 bases at V and 6 bases at J, with 6 bases between the two ends. The CDR3 region is CASSYSGANEQFF. The CDR3 region has the DNA TGTGCCAGCAGTTACTCCGGGGCCAATGAGCAGTTCTTC.

Only a few counts were recorded for this clonotype. The gene calls are TRBV28 and TRBJ1-1; unclear D gene. The CDR3 is 11 amino acids. CDR1 and CDR2 from the germline V gene are MDHEN and SYDVKM. Between the trimmed V and J ends, which lost 1 base and 8 bases, there was a span of 5 bases. CDR3 in amino acids: CASSLSREAFF. CDR3 in DNA: TGTGCCAGCAGTTTATCCAGGGAAGCTTTCTTT.